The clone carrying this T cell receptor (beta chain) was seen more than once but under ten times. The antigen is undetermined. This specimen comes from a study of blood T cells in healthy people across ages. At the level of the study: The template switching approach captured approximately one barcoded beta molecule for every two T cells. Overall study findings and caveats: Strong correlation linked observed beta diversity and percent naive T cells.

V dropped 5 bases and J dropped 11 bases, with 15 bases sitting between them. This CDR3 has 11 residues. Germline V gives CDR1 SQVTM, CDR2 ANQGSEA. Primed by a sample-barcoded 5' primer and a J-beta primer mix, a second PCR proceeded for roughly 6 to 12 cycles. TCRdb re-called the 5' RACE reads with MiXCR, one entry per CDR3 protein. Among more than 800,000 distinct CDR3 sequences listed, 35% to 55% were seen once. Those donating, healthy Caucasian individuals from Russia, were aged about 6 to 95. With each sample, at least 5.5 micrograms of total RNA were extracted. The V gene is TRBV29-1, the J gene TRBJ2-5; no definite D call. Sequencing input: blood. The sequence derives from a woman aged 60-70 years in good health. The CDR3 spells CSVLGYNEQYF. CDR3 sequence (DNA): TGCAGCGTTCTTGGGTACAATGAGCAGTACTTC.